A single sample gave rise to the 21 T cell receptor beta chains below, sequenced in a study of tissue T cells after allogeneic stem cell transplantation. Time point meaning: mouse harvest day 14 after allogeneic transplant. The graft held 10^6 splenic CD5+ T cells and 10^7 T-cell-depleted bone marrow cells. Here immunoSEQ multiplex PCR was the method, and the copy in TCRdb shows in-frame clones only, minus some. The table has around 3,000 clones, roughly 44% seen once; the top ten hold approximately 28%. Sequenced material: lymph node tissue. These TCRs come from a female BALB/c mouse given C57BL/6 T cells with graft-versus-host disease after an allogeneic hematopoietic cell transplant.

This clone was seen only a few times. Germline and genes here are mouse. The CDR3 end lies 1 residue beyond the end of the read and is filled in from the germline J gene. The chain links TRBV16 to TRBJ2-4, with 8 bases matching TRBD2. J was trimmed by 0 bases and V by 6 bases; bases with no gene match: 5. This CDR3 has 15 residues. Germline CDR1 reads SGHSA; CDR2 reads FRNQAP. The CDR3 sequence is CASRTGGGSQNTLYF. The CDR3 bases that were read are TGTGCAAGCAGAACTGGGGGAGGGAGTCAAAACACCTTGTAC.

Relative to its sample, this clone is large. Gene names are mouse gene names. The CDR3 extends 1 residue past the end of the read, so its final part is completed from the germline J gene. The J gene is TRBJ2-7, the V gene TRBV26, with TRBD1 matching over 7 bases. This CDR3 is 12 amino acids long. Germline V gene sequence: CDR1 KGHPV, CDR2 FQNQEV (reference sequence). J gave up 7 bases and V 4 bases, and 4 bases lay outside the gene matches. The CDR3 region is CASSPNRGEQYF. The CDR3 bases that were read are TGTGCCAGCAGTCCAAACAGGGGAGAACAGTAC.

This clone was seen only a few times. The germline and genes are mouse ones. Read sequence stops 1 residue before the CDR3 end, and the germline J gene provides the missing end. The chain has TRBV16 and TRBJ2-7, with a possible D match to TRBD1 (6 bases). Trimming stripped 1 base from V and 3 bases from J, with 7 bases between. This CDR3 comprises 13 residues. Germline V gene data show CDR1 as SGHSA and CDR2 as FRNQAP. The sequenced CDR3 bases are TGTGCAAGCAGCTTAGGGGACAACTATGAACAGTAC. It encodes CASSLGDNYEQY. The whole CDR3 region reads CASSLGDNYEQYF.

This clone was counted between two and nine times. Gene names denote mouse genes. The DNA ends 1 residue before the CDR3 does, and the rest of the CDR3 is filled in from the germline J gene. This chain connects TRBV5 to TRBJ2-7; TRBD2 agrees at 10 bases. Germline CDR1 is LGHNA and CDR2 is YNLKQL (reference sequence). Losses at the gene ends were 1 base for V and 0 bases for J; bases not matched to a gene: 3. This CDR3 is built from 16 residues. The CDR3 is CASSQGLGGPSYEQYF. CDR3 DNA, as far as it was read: TGTGCCAGCAGCCAAGGACTGGGGGGCCCCTCCTATGAACAGTAC.

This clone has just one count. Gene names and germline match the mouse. The covered CDR3 bases are TGTGCCAGCTCTCTCGCCGGACAGGGAGGGGGCGAAAGATTATTT. This sequence encodes CASSLAGQGGGERLF. The CDR3 in full is CASSLAGQGGGERLFF. This sequence joins TRBV12-1 and TRBJ1-4, with 8 bases identical to TRBD1. Sequencing ends 1 residue short of the CDR3 end; the germline J gene provides the rest. Per the germline V gene, CDR1 is SGHSN and CDR2 is HYEKVE. The CDR3 consists of 16 residues. The V gene end was trimmed by 0 bases and the J gene end by 7 bases; junction bases not matched to a gene: 9.

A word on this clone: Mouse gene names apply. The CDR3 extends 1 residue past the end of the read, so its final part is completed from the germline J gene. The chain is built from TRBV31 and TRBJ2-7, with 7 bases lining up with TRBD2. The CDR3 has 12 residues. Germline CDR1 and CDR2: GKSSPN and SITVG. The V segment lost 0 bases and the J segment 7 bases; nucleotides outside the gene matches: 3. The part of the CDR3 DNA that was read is TGTGCCTGGAGTCTAGATGGGGGGGAACAGTAC. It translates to CAWSLDGGEQY. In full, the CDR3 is CAWSLDGGEQYF.

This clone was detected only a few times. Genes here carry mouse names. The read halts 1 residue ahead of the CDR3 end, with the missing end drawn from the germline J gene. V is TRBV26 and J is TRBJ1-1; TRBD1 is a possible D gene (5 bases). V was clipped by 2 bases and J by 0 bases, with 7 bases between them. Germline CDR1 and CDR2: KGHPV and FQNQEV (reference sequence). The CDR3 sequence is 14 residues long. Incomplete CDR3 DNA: TGTGCCAGCAGTCTGGAGACAGCAAACACAGAAGTCTTC. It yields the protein CASSLETANTEVF. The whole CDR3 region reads CASSLETANTEVFF. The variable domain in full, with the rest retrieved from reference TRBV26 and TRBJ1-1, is NSKVIQTPRYLVKGQGQKAKMRCIPEKGHPVVFWYQQNKNNEFKFLINFQNQEVLQQIDMTEKRFSAECPSNSPCSLEIQSSEAGDSALYLCASSLETANTEVFFGKGTRLTVV.

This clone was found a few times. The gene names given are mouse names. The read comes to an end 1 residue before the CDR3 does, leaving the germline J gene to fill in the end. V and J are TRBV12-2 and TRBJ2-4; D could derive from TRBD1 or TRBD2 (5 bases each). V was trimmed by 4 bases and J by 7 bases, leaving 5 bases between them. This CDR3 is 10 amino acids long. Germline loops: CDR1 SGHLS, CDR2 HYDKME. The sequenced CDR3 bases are TGTGCCAGCTCGGGACACACCTTGTAC. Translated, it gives CASSGHTLY. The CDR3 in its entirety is CASSGHTLYF.

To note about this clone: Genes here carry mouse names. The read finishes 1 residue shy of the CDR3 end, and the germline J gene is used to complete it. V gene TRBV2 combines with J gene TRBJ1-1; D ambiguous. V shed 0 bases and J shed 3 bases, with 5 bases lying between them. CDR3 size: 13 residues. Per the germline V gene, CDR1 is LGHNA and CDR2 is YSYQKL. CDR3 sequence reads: CASSQERDTEVFF. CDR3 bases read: TGTGCCAGCAGCCAAGAGAGGGACACAGAAGTCTTC.

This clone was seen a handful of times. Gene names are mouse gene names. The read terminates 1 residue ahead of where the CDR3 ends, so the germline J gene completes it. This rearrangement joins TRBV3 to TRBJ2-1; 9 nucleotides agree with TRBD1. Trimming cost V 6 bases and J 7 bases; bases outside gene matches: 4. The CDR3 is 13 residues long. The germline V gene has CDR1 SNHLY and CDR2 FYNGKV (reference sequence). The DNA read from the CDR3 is TGTGCCAGCAGTCACAGGGGGCTGGCTGAGCAGTTC. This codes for CASSHRGLAEQF. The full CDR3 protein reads CASSHRGLAEQFF.

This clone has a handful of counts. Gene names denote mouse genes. The CDR3 here is CASSLSLGPYEQYF. CDR3 DNA, as far as it was read: TGTGCCAGCAGTCTGTCACTGGGGCCCTATGAACAGTAC. The rearrangement joins TRBV26 to TRBJ2-7, with 7 bases identical to TRBD2. Read data end 1 residue before the CDR3 end; the end is taken from the germline J gene. The trim removed 0 bases at V and 2 bases at J, leaving 1 base unmatched. There are 14 residues in the CDR3. Germline lookup yields CDR1 KGHPV and CDR2 FQNQEV (reference sequence).

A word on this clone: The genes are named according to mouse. Partial CDR3 DNA: TGTGCCAGCAGTCTGAACAGGGGGTCCGAAAGATTATTT. Translating it yields CASSLNRGSERLF. The full CDR3 is CASSLNRGSERLFF. V is TRBV26 and J is TRBJ1-4, with 8 bases fitting TRBD1. Read coverage stops 1 residue before the CDR3 terminus; the germline J gene supplies the remainder. Germline V gives CDR1 KGHPV, CDR2 FQNQEV (reference sequence). This CDR3 region has 14 residues. The V gene end was trimmed by 2 bases and the J gene end by 7 bases; junction bases not matched to a gene: 3.

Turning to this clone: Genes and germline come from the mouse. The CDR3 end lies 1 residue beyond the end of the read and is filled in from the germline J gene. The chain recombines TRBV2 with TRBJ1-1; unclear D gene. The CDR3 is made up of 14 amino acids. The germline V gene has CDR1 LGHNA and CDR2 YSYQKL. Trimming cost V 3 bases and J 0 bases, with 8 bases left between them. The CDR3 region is CASSHQDANTEVFF. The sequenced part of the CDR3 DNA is TGTGCCAGCAGCCATCAGGATGCAAACACAGAAGTCTTC.

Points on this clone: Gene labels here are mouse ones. The CDR3 protein is CASRDRGAETLYF. The sequenced part of the CDR3 DNA is TGTGCCAGCAGGGACAGGGGTGCAGAAACGCTGTAT. This chain connects TRBV26 to TRBJ2-3; 8 positions match TRBD1. The read finishes 1 residue shy of the CDR3 end, and the germline J gene is used to complete it. Germline V gene data show CDR1 as KGHPV and CDR2 as FQNQEV (reference sequence). This CDR3 comprises 13 residues. The junction had 0 bases not matched to a gene; V was cut back by 6 bases and J by 1 base. The full variable domain, its missing parts supplied by reference TRBV26 and TRBJ2-3, is NSKVIQTPRYLVKGQGQKAKMRCIPEKGHPVVFWYQQNKNNEFKFLINFQNQEVLQQIDMTEKRFSAECPSNSPCSLEIQSSEAGDSALYLCASRDRGAETLYFGSGTRLTVL.

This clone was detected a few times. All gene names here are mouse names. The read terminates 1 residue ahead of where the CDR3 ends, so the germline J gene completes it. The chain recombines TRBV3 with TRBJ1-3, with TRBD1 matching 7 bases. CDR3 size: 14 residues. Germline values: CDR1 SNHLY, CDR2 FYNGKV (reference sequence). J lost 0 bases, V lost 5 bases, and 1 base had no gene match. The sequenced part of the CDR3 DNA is TGTGCCAGCAGCCGACAGGGTTCTGGAAATACGCTCTAT. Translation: CASSRQGSGNTLY. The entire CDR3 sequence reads CASSRQGSGNTLYF.

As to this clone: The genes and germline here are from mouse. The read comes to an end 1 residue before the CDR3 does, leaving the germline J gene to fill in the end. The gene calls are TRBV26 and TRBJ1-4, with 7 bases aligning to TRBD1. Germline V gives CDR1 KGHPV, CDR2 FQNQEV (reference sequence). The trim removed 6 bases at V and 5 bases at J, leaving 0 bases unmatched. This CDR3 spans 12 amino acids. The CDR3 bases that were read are TGTGCCAGCAGGGGACAGAACGAAAGATTATTT. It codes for CASRGQNERLF. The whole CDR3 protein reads CASRGQNERLFF.

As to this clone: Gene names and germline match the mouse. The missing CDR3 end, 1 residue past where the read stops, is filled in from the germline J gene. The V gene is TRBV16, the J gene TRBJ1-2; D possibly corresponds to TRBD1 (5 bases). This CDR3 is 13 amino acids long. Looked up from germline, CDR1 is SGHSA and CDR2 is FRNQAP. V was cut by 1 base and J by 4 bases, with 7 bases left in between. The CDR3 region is CASSLVGVSDYTF. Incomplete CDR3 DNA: TGTGCAAGCAGCTTAGTGGGGGTCTCCGACTACACC.

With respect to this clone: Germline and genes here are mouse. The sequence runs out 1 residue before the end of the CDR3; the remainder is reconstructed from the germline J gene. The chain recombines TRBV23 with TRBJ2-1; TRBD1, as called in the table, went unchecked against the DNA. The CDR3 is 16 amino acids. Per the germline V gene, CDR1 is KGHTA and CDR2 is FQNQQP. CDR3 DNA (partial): TGCTCCAGCAGTCTAGGGCGGGACAGGGGATATGCTGAGCAGTTC. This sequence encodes CSSSLGRDRGYAEQF. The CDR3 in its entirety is CSSSLGRDRGYAEQFF.

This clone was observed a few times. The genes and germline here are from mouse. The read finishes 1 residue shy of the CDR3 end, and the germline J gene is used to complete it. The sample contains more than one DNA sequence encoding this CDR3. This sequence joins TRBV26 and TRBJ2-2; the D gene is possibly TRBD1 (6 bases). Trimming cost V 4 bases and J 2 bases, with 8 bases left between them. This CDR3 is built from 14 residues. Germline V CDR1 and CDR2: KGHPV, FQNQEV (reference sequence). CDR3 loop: CASSPGQNTGQLYF. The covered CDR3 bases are TGTGCCAGCAGTCCTGGACAGAACACCGGGCAGCTCTAC. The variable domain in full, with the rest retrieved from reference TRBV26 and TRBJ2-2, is NSKVIQTPRYLVKGQGQKAKMRCIPEKGHPVVFWYQQNKNNEFKFLINFQNQEVLQQIDMTEKRFSAECPSNSPCSLEIQSSEAGDSALYLCASSPGQNTGQLYFGEGSKLTVL.

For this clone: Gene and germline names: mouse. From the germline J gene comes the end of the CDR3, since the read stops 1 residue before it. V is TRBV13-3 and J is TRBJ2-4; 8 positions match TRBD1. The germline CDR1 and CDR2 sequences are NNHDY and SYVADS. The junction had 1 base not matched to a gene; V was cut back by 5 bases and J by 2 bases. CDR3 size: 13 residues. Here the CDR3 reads CASRDRVQNTLYF. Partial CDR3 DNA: TGTGCCAGCAGGGACAGGGTTCAAAACACCTTGTAC.

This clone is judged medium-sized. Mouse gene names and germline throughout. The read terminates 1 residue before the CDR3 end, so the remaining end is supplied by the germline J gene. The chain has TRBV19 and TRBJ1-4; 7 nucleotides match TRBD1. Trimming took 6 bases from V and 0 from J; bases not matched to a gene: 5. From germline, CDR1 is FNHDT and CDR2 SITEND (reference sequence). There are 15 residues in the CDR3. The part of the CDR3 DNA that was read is TGTGCCAGCAATACAGGGGCGTTTTCCAACGAAAGATTATTT. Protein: CASNTGAFSNERLF. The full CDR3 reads CASNTGAFSNERLFF.